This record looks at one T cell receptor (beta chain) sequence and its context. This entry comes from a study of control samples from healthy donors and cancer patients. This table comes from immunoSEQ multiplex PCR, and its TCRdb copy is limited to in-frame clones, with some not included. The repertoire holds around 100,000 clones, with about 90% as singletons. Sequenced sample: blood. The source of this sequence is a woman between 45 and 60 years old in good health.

CDR3 DNA: TGCGCCAGCAGTTCAAGGAGGAACACTGAAGCTTTCTTT. This codes for CASSSRRNTEAFF. The chain uses TRBV4-1 and TRBJ1-1; the D is unclear. The germline V gene encodes CDR1 MGHRA and CDR2 YSYEKL. CDR3 length equals 13 residues. The V end was cut by 6 bases, the J end by 1 base, with 9 bases between.